This TCR beta chain was sequenced in a study of shared clonotypes between healthy human individuals. Study in general: Per donor, three plates held CD4 naive cells, three held CD4 memory, two held CD8 naive and one held CD8 memory.

Assay: immunoSEQ multiplex PCR; the TCRdb copy retains only in-frame clones and omits some. The sample has about 1.5 million clones, about 98% seen once. In germline, CDR1 is LGHNA, CDR2 YSLEER. V gave up 0 bases and J gave up 3 bases; unmatched junction bases: 6. This CDR3 comprises 16 residues. A word on this clone: What it recognizes is unknown.

Those who donated were healthy HIV-negative adults, with no recent acute infections or vaccinations reported. Study-wide results and limits: Among a few donors, roughly 5.5% of naive CD4 clonotypes were found in common. Across subsets, estimated richness was generally greater for naive than for memory populations.

The sample consisted of naive CD4+ T cells sorted from blood. Subset: CD45RA+ positively selected. This rearrangement joins TRBV4-3 to TRBJ2-3, with TRBD2 matching 7 bases. The source is a man aged 30 to 39 in good health. CDR3 residues: CASSQDTGGLTDTQYF. In DNA, the CDR3 is TGCGCCAGCAGCCAAGATACGGGAGGTCTAACAGATACGCAGTATTTT.